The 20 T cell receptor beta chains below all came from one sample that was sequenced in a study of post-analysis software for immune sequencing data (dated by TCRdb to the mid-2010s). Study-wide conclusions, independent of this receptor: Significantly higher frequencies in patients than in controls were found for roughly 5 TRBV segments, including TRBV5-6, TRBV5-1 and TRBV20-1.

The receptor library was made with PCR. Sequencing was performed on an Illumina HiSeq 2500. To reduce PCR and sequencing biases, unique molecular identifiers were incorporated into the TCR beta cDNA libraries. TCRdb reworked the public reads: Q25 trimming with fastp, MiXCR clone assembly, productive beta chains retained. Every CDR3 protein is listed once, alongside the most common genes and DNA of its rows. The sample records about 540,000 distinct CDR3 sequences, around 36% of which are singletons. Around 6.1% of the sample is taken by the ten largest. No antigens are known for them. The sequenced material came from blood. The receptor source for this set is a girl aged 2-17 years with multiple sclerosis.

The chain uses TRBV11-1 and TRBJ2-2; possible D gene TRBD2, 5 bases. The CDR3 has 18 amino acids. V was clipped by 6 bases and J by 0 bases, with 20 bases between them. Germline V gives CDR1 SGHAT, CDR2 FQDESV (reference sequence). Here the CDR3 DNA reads TGTGCCAGCAGTCGAGGGAGCACCGTTGTCCCGAACACCGGGGAGCTGTTTTTT. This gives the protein CASSRGSTVVPNTGELFF.

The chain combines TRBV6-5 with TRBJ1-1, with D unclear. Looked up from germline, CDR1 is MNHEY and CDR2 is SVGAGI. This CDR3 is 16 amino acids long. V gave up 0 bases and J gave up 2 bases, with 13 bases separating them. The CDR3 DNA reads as TGTGCCAGCAGTTACTCGTATGGAGATTATAACACTGAAGCTTTCTTT. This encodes CASSYSYGDYNTEAFF.

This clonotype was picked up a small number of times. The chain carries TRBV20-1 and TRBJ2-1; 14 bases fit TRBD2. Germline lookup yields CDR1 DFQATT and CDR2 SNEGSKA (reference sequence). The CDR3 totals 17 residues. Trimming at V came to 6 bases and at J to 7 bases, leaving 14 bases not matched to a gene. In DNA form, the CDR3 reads TGCAGTGCCGGGGGAAACCCGGGACTAGCGGGGGCGAATGAGCAGTTCTTC. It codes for CSAGGNPGLAGANEQFF.

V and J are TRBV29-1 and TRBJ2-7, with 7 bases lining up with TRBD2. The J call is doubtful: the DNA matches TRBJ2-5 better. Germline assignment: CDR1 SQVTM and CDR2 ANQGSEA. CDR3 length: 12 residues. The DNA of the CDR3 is TGCAGCTCCCCGGGCGGGGGAGAGACCCAGTACTTC. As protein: CSSPGGGETQYF.

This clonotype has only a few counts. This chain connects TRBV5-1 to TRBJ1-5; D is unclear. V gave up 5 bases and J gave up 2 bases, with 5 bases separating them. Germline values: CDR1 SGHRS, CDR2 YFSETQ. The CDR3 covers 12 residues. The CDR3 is CASRQRNQPQHF. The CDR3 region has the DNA TGCGCCAGCAGGCAACGCAATCAGCCCCAGCATTTT.

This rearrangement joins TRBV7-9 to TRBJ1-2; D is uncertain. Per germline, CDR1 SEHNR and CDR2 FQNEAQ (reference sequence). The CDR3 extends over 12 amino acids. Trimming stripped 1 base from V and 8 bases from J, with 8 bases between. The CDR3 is CASSLGPAGYTF. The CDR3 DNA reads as TGTGCCAGCAGCTTAGGCCCCGCGGGCTACACCTTC.

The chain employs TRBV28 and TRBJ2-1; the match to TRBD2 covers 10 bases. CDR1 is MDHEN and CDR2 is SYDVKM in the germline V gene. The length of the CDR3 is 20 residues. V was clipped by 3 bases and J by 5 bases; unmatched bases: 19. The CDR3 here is CASSFRGRVAGGSTNNEQFF. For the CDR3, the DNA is TGTGCCAGCAGTTTCAGGGGTCGGGTAGCGGGGGGCTCAACCAACAATGAGCAGTTCTTC.

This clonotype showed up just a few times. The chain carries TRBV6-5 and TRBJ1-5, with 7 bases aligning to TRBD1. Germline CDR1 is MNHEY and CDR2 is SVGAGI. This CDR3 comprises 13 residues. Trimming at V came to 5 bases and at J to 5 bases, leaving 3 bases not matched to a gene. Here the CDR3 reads CASSRDSDQPQHF. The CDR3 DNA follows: TGTGCCAGCAGTAGGGACAGCGATCAGCCCCAGCATTTT.

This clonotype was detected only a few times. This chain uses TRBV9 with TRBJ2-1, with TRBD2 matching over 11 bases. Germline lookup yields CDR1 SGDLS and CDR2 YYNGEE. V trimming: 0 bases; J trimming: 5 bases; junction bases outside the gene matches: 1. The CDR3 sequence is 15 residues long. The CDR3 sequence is CASSVVSGGDNEQFF. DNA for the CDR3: TGTGCCAGCAGCGTAGTTAGCGGGGGGGACAATGAGCAGTTCTTC.

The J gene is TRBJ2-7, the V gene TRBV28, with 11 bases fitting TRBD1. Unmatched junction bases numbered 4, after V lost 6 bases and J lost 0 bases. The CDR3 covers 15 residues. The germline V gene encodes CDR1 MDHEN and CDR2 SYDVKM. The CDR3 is CASRTGTGGSYEQYF. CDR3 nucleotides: TGTGCCAGCAGGACCGGGACAGGGGGCTCCTACGAGCAGTACTTC.

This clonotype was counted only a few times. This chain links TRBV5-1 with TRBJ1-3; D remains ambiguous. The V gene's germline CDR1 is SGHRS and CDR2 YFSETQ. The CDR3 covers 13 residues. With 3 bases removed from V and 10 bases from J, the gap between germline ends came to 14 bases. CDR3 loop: CASSSPGAGTIYF. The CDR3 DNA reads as TGCGCCAGCAGCTCACCGGGTGCTGGGACCATATATTTT.

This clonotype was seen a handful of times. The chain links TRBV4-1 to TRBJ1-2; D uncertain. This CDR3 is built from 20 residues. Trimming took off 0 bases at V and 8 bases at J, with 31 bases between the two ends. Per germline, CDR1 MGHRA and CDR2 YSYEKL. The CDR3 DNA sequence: TGCGCCAGCAGCCAAGATCCTTGGACCGCTCTCTCCTCTAACTATGGGGGCTACACCTTC. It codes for CASSQDPWTALSSNYGGYTF.

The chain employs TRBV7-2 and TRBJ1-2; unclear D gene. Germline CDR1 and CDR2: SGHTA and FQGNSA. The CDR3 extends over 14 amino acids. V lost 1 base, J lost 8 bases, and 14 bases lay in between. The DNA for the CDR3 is TGTGCCAGCAGCTTAGTATCAGGCTCCGGAGGCTACACCTTC. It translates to CASSLVSGSGGYTF.

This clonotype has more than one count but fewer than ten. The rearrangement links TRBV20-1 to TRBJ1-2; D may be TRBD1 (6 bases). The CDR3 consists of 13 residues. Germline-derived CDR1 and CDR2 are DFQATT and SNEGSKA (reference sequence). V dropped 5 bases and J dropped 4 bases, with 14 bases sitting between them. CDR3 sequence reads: CSASTGQGYGYTF. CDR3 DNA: TGCAGTGCTTCTACAGGGCAGGGCTATGGCTACACCTTC.

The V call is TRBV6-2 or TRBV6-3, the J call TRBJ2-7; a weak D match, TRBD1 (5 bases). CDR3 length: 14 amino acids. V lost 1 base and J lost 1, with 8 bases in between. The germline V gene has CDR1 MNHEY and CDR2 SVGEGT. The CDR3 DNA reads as TGTGCCAGCAGTTACTTAGGGGAATCCTACGAGCAGTACTTC. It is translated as CASSYLGESYEQYF.

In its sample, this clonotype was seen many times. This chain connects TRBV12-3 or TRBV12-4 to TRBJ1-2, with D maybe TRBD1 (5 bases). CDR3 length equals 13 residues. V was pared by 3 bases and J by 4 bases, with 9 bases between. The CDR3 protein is CASSLARAYGYTF. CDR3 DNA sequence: TGTGCCAGCAGTTTGGCCAGGGCCTATGGCTACACCTTC.

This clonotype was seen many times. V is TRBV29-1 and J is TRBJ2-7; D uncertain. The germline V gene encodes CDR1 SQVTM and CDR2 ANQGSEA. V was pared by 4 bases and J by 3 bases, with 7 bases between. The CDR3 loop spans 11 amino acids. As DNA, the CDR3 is TGCAGCGTTGGGCAGAACTACGAGCAGTACTTC. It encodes CSVGQNYEQYF.

The CDR3 reads CSVESSPGETQYF. DNA for the CDR3: TGCAGCGTTGAGTCTAGCCCGGGGGAGACCCAGTACTTC. The chain carries TRBV29-1 and TRBJ2-5, with D perhaps matching TRBD2 (5 bases). The V gene lost 3 bases and the J gene lost 5 bases, with 13 bases spanning the gap. CDR1 and CDR2 (germline): SQVTM, ANQGSEA. The CDR3 is 13 residues long.

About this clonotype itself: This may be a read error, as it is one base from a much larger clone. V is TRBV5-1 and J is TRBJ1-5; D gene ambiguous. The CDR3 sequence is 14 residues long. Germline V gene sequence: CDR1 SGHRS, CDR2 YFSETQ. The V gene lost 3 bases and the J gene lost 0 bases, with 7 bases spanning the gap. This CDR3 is CASSWAGSNQPQHF. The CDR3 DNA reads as TGCGCCAGCAGCTGGGCGGGTAGCAATCAGCCCCAGCATTTT. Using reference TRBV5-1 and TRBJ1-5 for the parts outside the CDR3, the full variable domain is KAGVTQTPRYLIKTRGQQVTLSCSPISGHRSVSWYQQTPGQGLQFLFEYFSETQRNKGNFPGRFSGRQFSNSRSEMNVSTLELGDSALYLCASSWAGSNQPQHFGDGTRLSIL.

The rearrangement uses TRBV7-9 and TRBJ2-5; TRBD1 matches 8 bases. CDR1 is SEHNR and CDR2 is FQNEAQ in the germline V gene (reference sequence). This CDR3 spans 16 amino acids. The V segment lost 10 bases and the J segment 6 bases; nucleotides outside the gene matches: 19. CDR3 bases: TGTGCCATCCCATCGCGAGGGGCAGGGGGCAGGAAGACCCAGTACTTC. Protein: CAIPSRGAGGRKTQYF.